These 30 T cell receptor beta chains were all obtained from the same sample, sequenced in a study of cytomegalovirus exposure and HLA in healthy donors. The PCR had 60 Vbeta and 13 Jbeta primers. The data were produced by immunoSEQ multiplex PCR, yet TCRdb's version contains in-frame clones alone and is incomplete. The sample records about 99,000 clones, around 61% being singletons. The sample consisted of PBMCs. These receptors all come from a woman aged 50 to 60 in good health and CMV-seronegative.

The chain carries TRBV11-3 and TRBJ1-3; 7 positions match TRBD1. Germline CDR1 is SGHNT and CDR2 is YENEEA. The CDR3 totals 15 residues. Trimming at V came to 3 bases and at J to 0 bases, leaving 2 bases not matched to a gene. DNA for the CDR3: TGTGCCAGCAGCTTGAGACAGGGCTCTGGAAACACCATATATTTT. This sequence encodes CASSLRQGSGNTIYF. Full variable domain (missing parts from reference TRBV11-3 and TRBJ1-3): EAGVVQSPRYKIIEKKQPVAFWCNPISGHNTLYWYLQNLGQGPELLIRYENEEAVDDSQLPKDRFSAERLKGVDSTLKIQPAELGDSAVYLCASSLRQGSGNTIYFGEGSWLTVV.

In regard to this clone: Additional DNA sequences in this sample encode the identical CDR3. CDR3 sequence: CASSQDGADPGNTIYF. CDR3 coding DNA: TGCGCCAGCAGCCAGGATGGGGCAGATCCTGGAAACACCATATATTTT. The genes are TRBV4-1 and TRBJ1-3, with TRBD1 as a possible D gene (5 bases). The germline V and J ends were trimmed by 3 bases and 2 bases, with 14 bases remaining between them. Germline CDR1 reads MGHRA; CDR2 reads YSYEKL. This CDR3 contains 16 residues.

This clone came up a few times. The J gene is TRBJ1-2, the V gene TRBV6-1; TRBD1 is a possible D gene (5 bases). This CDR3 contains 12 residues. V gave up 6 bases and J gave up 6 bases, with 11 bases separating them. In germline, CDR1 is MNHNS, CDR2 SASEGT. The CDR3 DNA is TGTGCCAGCAGACCCGGAGGGGATGGCTACACCTTC. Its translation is CASRPGGDGYTF.

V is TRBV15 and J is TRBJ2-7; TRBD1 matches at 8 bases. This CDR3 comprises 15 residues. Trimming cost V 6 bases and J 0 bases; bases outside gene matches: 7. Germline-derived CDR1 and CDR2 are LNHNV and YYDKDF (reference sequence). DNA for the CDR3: TGTGCCACCAGAATCGGGACAGGCAACTCCTACGAGCAGTACTTC. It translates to CATRIGTGNSYEQYF.

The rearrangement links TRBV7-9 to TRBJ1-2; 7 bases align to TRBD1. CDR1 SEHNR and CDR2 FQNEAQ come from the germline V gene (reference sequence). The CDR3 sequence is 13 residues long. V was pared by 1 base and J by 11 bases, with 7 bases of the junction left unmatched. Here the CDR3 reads CASSLEWQGGYTF. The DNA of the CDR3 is TGTGCCAGCAGCTTAGAGTGGCAGGGGGGATACACCTTC.

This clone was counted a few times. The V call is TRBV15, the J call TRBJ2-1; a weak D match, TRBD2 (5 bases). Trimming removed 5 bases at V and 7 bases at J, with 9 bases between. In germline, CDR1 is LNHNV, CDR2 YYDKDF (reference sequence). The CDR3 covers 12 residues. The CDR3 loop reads CATSGPGNEQFF. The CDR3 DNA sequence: TGTGCCACCAGCGGACCGGGGAATGAGCAGTTCTTC. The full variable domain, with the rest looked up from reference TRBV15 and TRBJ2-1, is DAMVIQNPRYQVTQFGKPVTLSCSQTLNHNVMYWYQQKSSQAPKLLFHYYDKDFNNEADTPDNFQSRRPNTSFCFLDIRSPGLGDTAMYLCATSGPGNEQFFGPGTRLTVL.

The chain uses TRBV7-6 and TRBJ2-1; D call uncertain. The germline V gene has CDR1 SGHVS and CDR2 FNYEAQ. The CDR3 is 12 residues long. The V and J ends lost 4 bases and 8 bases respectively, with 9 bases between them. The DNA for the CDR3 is TGTGCCAGCAGCTATCTCGGTGATGAGCAGTTCTTC. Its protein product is CASSYLGDEQFF.

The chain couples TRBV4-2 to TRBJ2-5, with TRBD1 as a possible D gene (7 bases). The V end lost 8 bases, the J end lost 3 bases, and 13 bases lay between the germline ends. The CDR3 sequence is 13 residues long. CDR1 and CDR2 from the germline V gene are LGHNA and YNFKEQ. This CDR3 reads CASATGEEETQYF. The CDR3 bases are TGTGCCAGCGCAACAGGGGAGGAAGAGACCCAGTACTTC.

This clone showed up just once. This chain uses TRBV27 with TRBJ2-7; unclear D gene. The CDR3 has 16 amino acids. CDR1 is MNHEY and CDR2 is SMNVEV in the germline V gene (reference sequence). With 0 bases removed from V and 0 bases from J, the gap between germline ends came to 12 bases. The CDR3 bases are TGTGCCAGCAGTTTATCATCAGCGACGAGCTCCTACGAGCAGTACTTC. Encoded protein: CASSLSSATSSYEQYF.

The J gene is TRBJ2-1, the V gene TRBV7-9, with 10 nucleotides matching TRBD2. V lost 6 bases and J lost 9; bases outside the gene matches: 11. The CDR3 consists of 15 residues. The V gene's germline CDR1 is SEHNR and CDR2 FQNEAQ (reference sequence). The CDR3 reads CASRGGASGSGEQFF. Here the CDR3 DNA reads TGTGCCAGCAGGGGAGGGGCTAGCGGGAGCGGTGAGCAGTTCTTC.

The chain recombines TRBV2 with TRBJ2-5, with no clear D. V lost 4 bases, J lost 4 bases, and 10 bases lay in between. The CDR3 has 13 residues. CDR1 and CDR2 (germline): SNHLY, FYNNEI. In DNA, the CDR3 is TGTGCCAGCAGTGGTGATAGCAGAGAGACCCAGTACTTC. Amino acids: CASSGDSRETQYF.

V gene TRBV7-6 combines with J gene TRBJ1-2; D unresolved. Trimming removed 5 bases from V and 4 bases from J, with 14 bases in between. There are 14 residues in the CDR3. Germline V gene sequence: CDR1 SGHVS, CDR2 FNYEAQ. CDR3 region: CASSPGLMSYGYTF. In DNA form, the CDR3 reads TGTGCCAGCAGCCCGGGGTTAATGAGCTATGGCTACACCTTC.

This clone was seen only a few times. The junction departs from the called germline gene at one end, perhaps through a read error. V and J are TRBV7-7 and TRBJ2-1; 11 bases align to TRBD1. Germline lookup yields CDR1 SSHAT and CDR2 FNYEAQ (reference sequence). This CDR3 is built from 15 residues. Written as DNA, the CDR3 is TGTGCTAGCAGCTTAGGACAGGGGGCCCACAATGAGCAGTTCTTC. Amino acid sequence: CASSLGQGAHNEQFF.

The CDR3 is CASSVALNTGELFF. The CDR3 nucleotides are TGTGCCAGCAGCGTAGCGCTAAACACCGGGGAGCTGTTTTTT. The chain is built from TRBV9 and TRBJ2-2; D call uncertain. V was clipped by 0 bases and J by 2 bases, with 5 bases between them. The CDR3 has 14 amino acids. Germline loops: CDR1 SGDLS, CDR2 YYNGEE.

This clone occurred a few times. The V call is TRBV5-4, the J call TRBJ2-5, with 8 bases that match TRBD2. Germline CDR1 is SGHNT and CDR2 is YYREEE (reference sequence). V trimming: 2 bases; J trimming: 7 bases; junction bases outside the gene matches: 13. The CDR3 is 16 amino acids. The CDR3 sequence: CASSFRRGGPIGTQYF. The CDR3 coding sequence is TGTGCCAGCAGCTTCCGCCGGGGGGGGCCCATCGGGACCCAGTACTTC.

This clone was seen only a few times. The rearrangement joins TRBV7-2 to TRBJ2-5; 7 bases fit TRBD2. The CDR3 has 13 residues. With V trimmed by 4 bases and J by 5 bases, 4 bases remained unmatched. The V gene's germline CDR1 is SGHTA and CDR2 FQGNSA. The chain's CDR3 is CASSSWGGETQYF. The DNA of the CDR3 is TGTGCCAGCAGCTCCTGGGGGGGGGAGACCCAGTACTTC. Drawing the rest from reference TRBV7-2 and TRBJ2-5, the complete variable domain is GAGVSQSPSNKVTEKGKDVELRCDPISGHTALYWYRQSLGQGLEFLIYFQGNSAPDKSGLPSDRFSAERTGGSVSTLTIQRTQQEDSAVYLCASSSWGGETQYFGPGTRLLVL.

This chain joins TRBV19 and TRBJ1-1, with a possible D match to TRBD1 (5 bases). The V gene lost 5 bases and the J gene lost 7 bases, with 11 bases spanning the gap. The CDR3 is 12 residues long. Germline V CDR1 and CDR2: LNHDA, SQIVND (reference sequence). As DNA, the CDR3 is TGTGCCAGTAGTGGGGACGGGGGTGAAGCTTTCTTT. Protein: CASSGDGGEAFF.

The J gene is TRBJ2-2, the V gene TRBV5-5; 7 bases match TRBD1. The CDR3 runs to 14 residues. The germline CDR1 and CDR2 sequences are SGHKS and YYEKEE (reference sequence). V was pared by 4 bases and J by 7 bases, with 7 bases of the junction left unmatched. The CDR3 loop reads CASSGPQGDGELFF. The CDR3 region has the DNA TGTGCCAGCAGCGGCCCTCAGGGGGACGGGGAGCTGTTTTTT. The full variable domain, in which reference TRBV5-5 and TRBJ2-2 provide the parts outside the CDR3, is DAGVTQSPTHLIKTRGQQVTLRCSPISGHKSVSWYQQVLGQGPQFIFQYYEKEERGRGNFPDRFSARQFPNYSSELNVNALLLGDSALYLCASSGPQGDGELFFGEGSRLTVL.

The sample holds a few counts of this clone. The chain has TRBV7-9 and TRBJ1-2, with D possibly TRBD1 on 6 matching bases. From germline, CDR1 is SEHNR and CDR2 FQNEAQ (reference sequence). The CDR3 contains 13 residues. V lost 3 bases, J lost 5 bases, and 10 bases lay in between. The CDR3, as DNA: TGTGCCAGCAGCTTGGGGGCTCAATATGGCTACACCTTC. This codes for CASSLGAQYGYTF.

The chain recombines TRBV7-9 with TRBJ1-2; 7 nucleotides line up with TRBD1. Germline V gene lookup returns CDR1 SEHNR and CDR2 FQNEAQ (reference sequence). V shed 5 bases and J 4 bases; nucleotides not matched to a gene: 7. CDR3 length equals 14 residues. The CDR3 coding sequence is TGTGCCAGCAGCCCCATGACAGGGAGCTATGGCTACACCTTC. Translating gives CASSPMTGSYGYTF.

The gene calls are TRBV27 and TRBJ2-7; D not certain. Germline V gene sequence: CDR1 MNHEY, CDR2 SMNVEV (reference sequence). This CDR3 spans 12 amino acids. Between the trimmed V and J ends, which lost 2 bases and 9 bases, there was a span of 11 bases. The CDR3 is CASSLKGDRQYF. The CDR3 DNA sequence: TGTGCCAGCAGTTTAAAAGGAGATAGGCAGTACTTC.

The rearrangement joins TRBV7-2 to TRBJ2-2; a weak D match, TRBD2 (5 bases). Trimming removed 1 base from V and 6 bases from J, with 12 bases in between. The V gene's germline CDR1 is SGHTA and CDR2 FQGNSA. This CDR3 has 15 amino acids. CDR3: CASSLVGGGAGELFF. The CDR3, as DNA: TGTGCCAGCAGCTTAGTTGGCGGAGGAGCCGGGGAGCTGTTTTTT.

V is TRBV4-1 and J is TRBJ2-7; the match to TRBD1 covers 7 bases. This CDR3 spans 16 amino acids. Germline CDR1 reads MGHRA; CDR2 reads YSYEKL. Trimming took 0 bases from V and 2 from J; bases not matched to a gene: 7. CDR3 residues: CASSQEKQGTTYEQYF. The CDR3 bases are TGCGCCAGCAGCCAAGAGAAACAGGGGACGACCTACGAGCAGTACTTC.

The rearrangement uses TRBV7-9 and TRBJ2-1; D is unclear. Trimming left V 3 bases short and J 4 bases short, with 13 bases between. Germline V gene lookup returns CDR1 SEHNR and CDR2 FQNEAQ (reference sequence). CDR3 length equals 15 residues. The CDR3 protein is CASSFPSDIYNEQFF. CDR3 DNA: TGTGCCAGCAGCTTCCCCTCTGACATTTACAATGAGCAGTTCTTC.

CDR3: CASSEGVLYNSPLHF. CDR3 DNA: TGTGCCAGCAGTGAGGGAGTTCTCTATAATTCACCCCTCCACTTT. The chain links TRBV2 to TRBJ1-6, with D uncertain. The CDR3 consists of 15 residues. CDR1 is SNHLY and CDR2 is FYNNEI in the germline V gene. V was shortened by 3 bases and J by 3 bases, with 9 bases between the two germline ends.

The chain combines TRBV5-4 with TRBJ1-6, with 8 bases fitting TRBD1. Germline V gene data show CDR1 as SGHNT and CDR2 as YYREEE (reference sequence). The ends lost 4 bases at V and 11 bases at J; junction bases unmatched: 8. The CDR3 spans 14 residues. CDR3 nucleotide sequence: TGTGCCAGCAGCCAGTCAGGGGGCATTACACCCCTCCACTTT. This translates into CASSQSGGITPLHF.

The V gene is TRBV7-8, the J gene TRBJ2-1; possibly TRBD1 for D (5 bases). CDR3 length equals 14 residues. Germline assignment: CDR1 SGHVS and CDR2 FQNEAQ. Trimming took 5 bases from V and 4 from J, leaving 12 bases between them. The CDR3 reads CASSPPTAYNEQFF. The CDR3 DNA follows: TGTGCCAGCAGCCCCCCGACAGCATACAATGAGCAGTTCTTC.

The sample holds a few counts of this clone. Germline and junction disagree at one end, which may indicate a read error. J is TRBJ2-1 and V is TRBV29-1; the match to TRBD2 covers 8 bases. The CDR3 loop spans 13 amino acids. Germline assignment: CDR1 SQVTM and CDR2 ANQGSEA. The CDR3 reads CSVTGGFYDEQFF. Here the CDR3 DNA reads TGCAGCGTTACGGGAGGGTTCTACGATGAGCAGTTCTTC.

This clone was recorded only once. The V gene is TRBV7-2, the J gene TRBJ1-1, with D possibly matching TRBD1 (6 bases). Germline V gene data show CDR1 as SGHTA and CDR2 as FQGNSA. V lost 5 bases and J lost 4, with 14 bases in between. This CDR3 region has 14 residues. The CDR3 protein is CASSQNGGVTEAFF. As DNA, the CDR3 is TGTGCCAGCAGCCAAAATGGGGGCGTCACTGAAGCTTTCTTT. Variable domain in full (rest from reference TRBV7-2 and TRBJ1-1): GAGVSQSPSNKVTEKGKDVELRCDPISGHTALYWYRQSLGQGLEFLIYFQGNSAPDKSGLPSDRFSAERTGGSVSTLTIQRTQQEDSAVYLCASSQNGGVTEAFFGQGTRLTVV.

CDR3 in DNA: TGTGCCAGCAGCTTAGGGGGTGGTCTAGCGGGAGGGAATACGCAGTATTTT. Translated: CASSLGGGLAGGNTQYF. The J gene is TRBJ2-3, the V gene TRBV7-8; 12 positions agree with TRBD2. The junction had 9 bases not matched to a gene; V was cut back by 1 base and J by 7 bases. Germline CDR1 is SGHVS and CDR2 is FQNEAQ. This CDR3 is 17 amino acids long.